The 9 T cell receptor beta chains in this list originate from one sample, sequenced in a study of blood T cell repertoires in COVID-19. Here immunoSEQ multiplex PCR was the method, and the copy in TCRdb shows in-frame clones only, minus some. The profile covers 120,000 to 150,000 clones, with about 87% appearing a single time and 3.5% to 5.5% taken by the ten largest. The sequenced sample consisted of peripheral blood. Receptor source: a woman in her thirties or forties with acute or convalescent COVID-19.

The CDR3 loop reads CASTPPTGLGESYGYTF. In DNA form, the CDR3 reads TGTGCCAGCACTCCTCCTACAGGGCTGGGTGAAAGCTATGGCTACACCTTC. This chain uses TRBV7-9 with TRBJ1-2; TRBD1 is a possible D gene (6 bases). In germline, CDR1 is SEHNR, CDR2 FQNEAQ (reference sequence). Trimming pared 7 bases from V and 4 bases from J, leaving 25 bases between. The CDR3 runs to 17 residues.

The chain couples TRBV30 to TRBJ2-1; weak D call: TRBD1 (6 bases). The CDR3 has 14 amino acids. The V and J ends lost 2 bases and 1 base respectively, with 9 bases between them. The germline CDR1 and CDR2 sequences are GTSNPN and SVGIG (reference sequence). The CDR3 sequence: CAWSRGGSYNEQFF. The DNA of the CDR3 is TGTGCCTGGAGTCGAGGGGGATCCTACAATGAGCAGTTCTTC. Supplemented by reference TRBV30 and TRBJ2-1, the full variable domain reads SQTIHQWPATLVQPVGSPLSLECTVEGTSNPNLYWYRQAAGRGLQLLFYSVGIGQISSEVPQNLSASRPQDRQFILSSKKLLLSDSGFYLCAWSRGGSYNEQFFGPGTRLTVL.

This chain joins TRBV7-2 and TRBJ2-5; tentatively, D is TRBD2 (5 bases). The length of the CDR3 is 15 residues. V shed 5 bases and J shed 1 base, with 14 bases lying between them. Germline lookup yields CDR1 SGHTA and CDR2 FQGNSA. The CDR3 loop is CASSPRRAPQETQYF. CDR3 nucleotide sequence: TGTGCCAGCAGCCCCCGGCGGGCGCCCCAAGAGACCCAGTACTTC.

The rearrangement links TRBV9 to TRBJ2-7; D gene ambiguous. The CDR3 runs to 13 residues. Trimming left V 3 bases short and J 5 bases short, with 12 bases between. Per germline, CDR1 SGDLS and CDR2 YYNGEE. The CDR3 protein is CASSAFGWDEQYF. DNA for the CDR3: TGTGCCAGCAGCGCATTCGGGTGGGACGAGCAGTACTTC.

V is TRBV29-1 and J is TRBJ2-3; 7 nucleotides align to TRBD2. The junction had 11 bases not matched to a gene; V was cut back by 2 bases and J by 6 bases. This CDR3 has 15 amino acids. Looked up from germline, CDR1 is SQVTM and CDR2 is ANQGSEA. The CDR3: CSVERLAPYTDTQYF. The CDR3 DNA reads TGCAGCGTTGAAAGACTAGCCCCCTACACGGATACGCAGTATTTT.

This rearrangement joins TRBV4-3 to TRBJ2-7; 14 nucleotides align to TRBD2. Germline loops: CDR1 LGHNA, CDR2 YSLEER. The J segment lost 0 bases and the V segment lost 0 bases, leaving 7 bases of the junction unmatched. CDR3 length: 19 amino acids. Here the CDR3 DNA reads TGCGCCAGCAGCCAAGACTCCGGACTAGCGGGGGGACGCTCCTACGAGCAGTACTTC. Encoded protein: CASSQDSGLAGGRSYEQYF.

The V call is TRBV5-1, the J call TRBJ2-3; D might be TRBD1 (5 bases). The germline gives CDR1 SGHRS, CDR2 YFSETQ. This CDR3 has 14 residues. The V end lost 2 bases, the J end lost 2 bases, and 9 bases lay between the germline ends. In DNA form, the CDR3 reads TGCGCCAGCAGCTTATGGACAAACACAGATACGCAGTATTTT. Translated: CASSLWTNTDTQYF. Complete variable domain (other parts from reference TRBV5-1 and TRBJ2-3): KAGVTQTPRYLIKTRGQQVTLSCSPISGHRSVSWYQQTPGQGLQFLFEYFSETQRNKGNFPGRFSGRQFSNSRSEMNVSTLELGDSALYLCASSLWTNTDTQYFGPGTRLTVL.

The chain joins TRBV6-5 to TRBJ1-3; tentative D call: TRBD1 (6 bases). Germline CDR1 reads MNHEY; CDR2 reads SVGAGI. CDR3 length: 13 amino acids. V gave up 5 bases and J gave up 3 bases, with 8 bases separating them. The CDR3 DNA sequence: TGTGCCAGCAGTACAGGGTTTGGAAACACCATATATTTT. This gives the protein CASSTGFGNTIYF.

The V call is TRBV27, the J call TRBJ2-3; 7 nucleotides align to TRBD2. CDR1 and CDR2 from the germline V gene are MNHEY and SMNVEV (reference sequence). The CDR3 sequence is 16 residues long. The junction had 15 bases not matched to a gene; V was cut back by 2 bases and J by 10 bases. The CDR3 nucleotides read TGTGCCAGCAGTTTACGGAGCGGGACCCTAAGTAAGGCGCAGTATTTT. This encodes CASSLRSGTLSKAQYF.